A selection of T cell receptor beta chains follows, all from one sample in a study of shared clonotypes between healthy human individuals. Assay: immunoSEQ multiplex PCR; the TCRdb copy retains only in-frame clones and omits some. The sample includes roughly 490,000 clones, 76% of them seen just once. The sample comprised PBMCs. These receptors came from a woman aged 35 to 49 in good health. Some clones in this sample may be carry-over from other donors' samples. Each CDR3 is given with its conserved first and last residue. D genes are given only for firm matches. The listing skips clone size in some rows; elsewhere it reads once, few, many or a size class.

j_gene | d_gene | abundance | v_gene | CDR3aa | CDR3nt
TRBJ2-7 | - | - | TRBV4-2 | CASSQEQAGWGKEQYF | TGTGCCAGCAGCCAAGAACAGGCAGGGTGGGGGAAGGAGCAGTACTTC
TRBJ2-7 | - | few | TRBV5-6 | CASSASPGTTASYEQYF | TGTGCCAGCAGCGCGTCCCCCGGGACCACCGCCTCCTACGAGCAGTACTTC
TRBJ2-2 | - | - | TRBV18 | CASSPGLGFPGELFF | TGTGCCAGCTCACCAGGTCTGGGTTTCCCCGGGGAGCTGTTTTTT
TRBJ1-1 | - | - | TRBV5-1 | CASSSRDDRHF | TGCGCCAGCAGCTCCCGGGACGACCGTCACTTT
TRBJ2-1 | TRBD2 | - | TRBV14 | CASSQVSGGLNEQFF | TGTGCCAGCAGCCAAGTGTCGGGAGGGTTAAATGAGCAGTTCTTC
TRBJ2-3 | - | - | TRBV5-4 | CASSTGLASDTDTQYF | TGTGCCAGCAGCACGGGCCTAGCGTCAGACACAGATACGCAGTATTTT
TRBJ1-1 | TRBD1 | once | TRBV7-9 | CASSSPGQGYREAFF | TGTGCCAGCAGCTCGCCTGGACAGGGGTACCGTGAAGCTTTCTTT
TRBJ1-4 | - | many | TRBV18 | CASSPNQGRGEKLFF | TGTGCCAGCTCACCTAACCAGGGGAGAGGTGAAAAACTGTTTTTT
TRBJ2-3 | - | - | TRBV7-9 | CASSLSWGAGDTQYF | TGTGCCAGCAGCTTATCATGGGGGGCCGGAGATACGCAGTATTTT
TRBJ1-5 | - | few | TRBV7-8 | CASSGRYNQPQHF | TGTGCCAGCAGCGGTCGTTACAATCAGCCCCAGCATTTT
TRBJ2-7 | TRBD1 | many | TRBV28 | CASSSVSGQGWYEQYF | TGTGCCAGCAGTTCTGTTTCGGGACAGGGATGGTACGAGCAGTACTTC
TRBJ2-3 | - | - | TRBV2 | CASSGAEGTQYF | TGTGCCTCGTCAGGGGCCGAGGGTACGCAGTATTTT
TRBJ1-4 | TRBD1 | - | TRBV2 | CASSTDRGGEKLFF | TGTGCCAGCAGTACAGACAGGGGAGGCGAAAAACTGTTTTTT
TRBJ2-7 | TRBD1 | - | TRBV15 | CATSRHTGQDYEQYF | TGTGCCACCAGCAGGCACACGGGACAGGACTACGAGCAGTACTTC
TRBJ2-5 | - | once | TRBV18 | CASSRQELETQYF | TGTGCCAGCTCACGTCAGGAGTTGGAGACCCAGTACTTC
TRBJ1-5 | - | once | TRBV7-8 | CASSFSGSNQPQHF | TGTGCCAGCAGCTTCTCTGGATCCAATCAGCCCCAGCATTTT
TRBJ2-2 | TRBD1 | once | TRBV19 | CASSWGQGASGELFF | TGTGCCAGTAGTTGGGGCCAGGGGGCGTCCGGGGAGCTGTTTTTT
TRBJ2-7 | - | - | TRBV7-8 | CASSLDGTVTSYEQYF | TGTGCCAGCAGCTTAGACGGGACGGTGACCTCCTACGAGCAGTACTTC
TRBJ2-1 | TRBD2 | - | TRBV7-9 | CASSLGGLATDEQFF | TGTGCCAGCAGCTTAGGGGGACTAGCCACCGATGAGCAGTTCTTC
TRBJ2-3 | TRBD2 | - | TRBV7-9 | CASSPRVAGVDTQYF | TGTGCCAGCAGCCCTCGGGTAGCGGGAGTGGATACGCAGTATTTT
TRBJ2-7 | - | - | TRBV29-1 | CSASRGAAYEQYF | TGCAGCGCCTCCAGGGGGGCAGCCTACGAGCAGTACTTC
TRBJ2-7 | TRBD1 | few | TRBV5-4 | CASSPGQGAREQYF | TGTGCCAGCAGCCCAGGACAGGGGGCTCGCGAGCAGTACTTC
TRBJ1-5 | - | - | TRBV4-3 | CASSPRRDVASNQPQHF | TGCGCCAGCAGCCCTCGACGTGATGTCGCGAGCAATCAGCCCCAGCATTTT
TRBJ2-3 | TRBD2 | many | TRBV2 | CASKILAGGPGTQYF | TGTGCCAGCAAGATTTTAGCGGGAGGGCCTGGTACGCAGTATTTT
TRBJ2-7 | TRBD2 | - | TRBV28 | CASTPPGLAGEQYF | TGTGCCAGCACCCCCCCGGGACTAGCGGGGGAGCAGTACTTC
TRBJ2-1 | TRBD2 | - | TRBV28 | CASSPTSGLIKNEQFF | TGTGCCAGCAGTCCCACCTCGGGACTAATAAAAAATGAGCAGTTCTTC
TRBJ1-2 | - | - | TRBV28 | CASSAGGRPGDTF | TGTGCCAGCAGTGCCGGTGGCAGGCCGGGGGACACCTTC
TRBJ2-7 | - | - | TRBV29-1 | CSVVQESYEQYF | TGCAGCGTTGTTCAGGAGTCCTACGAGCAGTACTTC
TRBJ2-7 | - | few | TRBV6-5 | CASSYRQQVSAYEQYF | TGTGCCAGCAGTTACCGCCAACAGGTATCCGCCTACGAGCAGTACTTC
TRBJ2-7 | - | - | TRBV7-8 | CASSLDGGYEQYF | TGTGCCAGCAGCTTAGATGGGGGCTACGAGCAGTACTTC
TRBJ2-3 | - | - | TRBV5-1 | CASSLVTTQGTQYF | TGCGCCAGCAGCTTGGTTACAACACAGGGTACGCAGTATTTT
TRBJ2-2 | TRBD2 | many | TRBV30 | CAWSNGRDTGELFF | TGTGCCTGGAGTAACGGGAGGGACACCGGGGAGCTGTTTTTT
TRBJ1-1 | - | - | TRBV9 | CASSVAVMSLASF | TGTGCCAGCAGCGTAGCGGTAATGTCTCTAGCTTCCTTT
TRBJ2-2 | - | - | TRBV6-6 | CASSYSMGGGELFF | TGTGCCAGCAGTTACTCGATGGGTGGCGGGGAGCTGTTTTTT
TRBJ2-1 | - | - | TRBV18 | CASSPLMVRSSSYNEQFF | TGTGCCAGCTCACCACTAATGGTCCGGAGTAGCTCCTACAATGAGCAGTTCTTC
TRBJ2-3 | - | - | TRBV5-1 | CASSLGLLDTQYF | TGCGCCAGCAGCTTAGGACTCCTAGATACGCAGTATTTT
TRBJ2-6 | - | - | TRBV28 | CASRTGFGANVLTF | TGTGCCAGCCGGACCGGCTTTGGGGCCAACGTCCTGACTTTC
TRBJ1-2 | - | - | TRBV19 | CASSLNTLPVYGYTF | TGTGCCAGTAGTCTAAATACACTGCCCGTCTATGGCTACACCTTC
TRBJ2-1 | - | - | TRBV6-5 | CASSYSISSDPFF | TGTGCCAGCAGTTACTCGATATCCTCCGATCCGTTCTTC
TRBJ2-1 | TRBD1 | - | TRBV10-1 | CASSLTGVREQFF | TGCGCCAGCAGTCTTACAGGGGTGCGTGAGCAGTTCTTC
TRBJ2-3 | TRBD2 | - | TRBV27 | CASRTSGGPDTQYF | TGTGCCAGCAGGACTAGCGGGGGTCCGGATACGCAGTATTTT
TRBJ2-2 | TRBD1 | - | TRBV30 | CAWHLGDRDTGELFF | TGTGCCTGGCACTTAGGGGACAGGGACACCGGGGAGCTGTTTTTT
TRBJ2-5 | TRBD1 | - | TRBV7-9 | CASSPPGQQETQYF | TGTGCCAGCAGCCCCCCGGGACAGCAAGAGACCCAGTACTTC
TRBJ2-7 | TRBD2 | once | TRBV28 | CATRRGSYEQYF | TGTGCCACCAGGCGGGGGTCCTACGAGCAGTACTTC